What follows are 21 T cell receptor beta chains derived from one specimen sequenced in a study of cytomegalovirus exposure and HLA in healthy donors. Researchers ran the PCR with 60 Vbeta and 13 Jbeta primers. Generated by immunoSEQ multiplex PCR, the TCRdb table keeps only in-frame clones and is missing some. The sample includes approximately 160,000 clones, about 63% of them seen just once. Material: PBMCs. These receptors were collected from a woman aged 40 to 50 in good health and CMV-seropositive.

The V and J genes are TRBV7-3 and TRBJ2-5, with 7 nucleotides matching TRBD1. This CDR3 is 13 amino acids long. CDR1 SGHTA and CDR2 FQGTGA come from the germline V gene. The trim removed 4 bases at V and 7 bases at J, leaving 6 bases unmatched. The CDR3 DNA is TGTGCCAGCAGCTGGGGGACAGAAGGGACCCAGTACTTC. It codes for CASSWGTEGTQYF.

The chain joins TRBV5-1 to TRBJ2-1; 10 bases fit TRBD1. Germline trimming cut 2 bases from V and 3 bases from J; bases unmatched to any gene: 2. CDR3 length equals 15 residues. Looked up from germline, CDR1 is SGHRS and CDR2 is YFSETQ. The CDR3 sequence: CASSLRDRGYNEQFF. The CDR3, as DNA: TGCGCCAGCAGCTTAAGGGACAGGGGCTACAATGAGCAGTTCTTC.

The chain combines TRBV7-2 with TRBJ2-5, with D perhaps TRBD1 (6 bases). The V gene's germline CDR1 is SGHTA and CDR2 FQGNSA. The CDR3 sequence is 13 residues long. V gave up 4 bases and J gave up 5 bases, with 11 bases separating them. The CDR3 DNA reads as TGTGCCAGCAGCTCAGGGGTGGTGGAGACCCAGTACTTC. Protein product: CASSSGVVETQYF.

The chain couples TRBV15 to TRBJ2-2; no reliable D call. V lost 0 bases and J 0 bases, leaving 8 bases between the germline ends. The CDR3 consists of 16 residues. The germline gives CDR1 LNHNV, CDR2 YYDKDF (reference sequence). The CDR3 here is CATSRDSSANTGELFF. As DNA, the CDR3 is TGTGCCACCAGCAGAGATTCGTCGGCGAACACCGGGGAGCTGTTTTTT.

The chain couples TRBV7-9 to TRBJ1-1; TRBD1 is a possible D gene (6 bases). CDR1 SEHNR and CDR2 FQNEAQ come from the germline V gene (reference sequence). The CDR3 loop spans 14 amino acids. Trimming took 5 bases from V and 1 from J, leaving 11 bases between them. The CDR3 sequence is CASSVGQRNTEAFF. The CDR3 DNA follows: TGTGCCAGCAGCGTAGGACAGAGGAACACTGAAGCTTTCTTT.

The CDR3 DNA is TGTGCCAGCTCAGTACAGGGTACGGTCGGCACTGAAGCTTTCTTT. Translating it yields CASSVQGTVGTEAFF. The chain employs TRBV18 and TRBJ1-1, with D maybe TRBD1 (6 bases). V gave up 5 bases and J gave up 4 bases, with 17 bases separating them. Germline-derived CDR1 and CDR2 are KGHSH and LQKENI. This CDR3 is built from 15 residues.

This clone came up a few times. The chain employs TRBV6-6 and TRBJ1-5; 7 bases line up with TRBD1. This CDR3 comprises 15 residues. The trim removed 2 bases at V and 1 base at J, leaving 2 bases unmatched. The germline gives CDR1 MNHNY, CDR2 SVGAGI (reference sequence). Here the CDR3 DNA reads TGTGCCAGCAGTTACGACAGGGCCAGCAATCAGCCCCAGCATTTT. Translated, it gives CASSYDRASNQPQHF.

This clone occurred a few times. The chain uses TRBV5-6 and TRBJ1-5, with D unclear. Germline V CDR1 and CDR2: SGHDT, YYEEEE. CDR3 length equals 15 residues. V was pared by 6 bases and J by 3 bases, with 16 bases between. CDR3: CASTRDRILNQPQHF. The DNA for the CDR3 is TGTGCCAGCACCCGGGATAGAATCCTCAATCAGCCCCAGCATTTT.

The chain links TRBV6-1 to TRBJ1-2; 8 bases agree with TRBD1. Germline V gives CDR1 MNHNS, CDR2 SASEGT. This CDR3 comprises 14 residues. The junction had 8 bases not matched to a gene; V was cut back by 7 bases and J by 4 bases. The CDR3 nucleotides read TGTGCCAGCAACCCCGGGACAGGACTCTATGGCTACACCTTC. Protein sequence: CASNPGTGLYGYTF.

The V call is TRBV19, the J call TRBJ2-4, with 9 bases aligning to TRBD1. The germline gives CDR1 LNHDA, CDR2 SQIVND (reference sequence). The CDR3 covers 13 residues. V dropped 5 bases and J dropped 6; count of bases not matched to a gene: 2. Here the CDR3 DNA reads TGTGCCAGTAGTGGGGACAGGGCAAACATTCAGTACTTC. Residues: CASSGDRANIQYF.

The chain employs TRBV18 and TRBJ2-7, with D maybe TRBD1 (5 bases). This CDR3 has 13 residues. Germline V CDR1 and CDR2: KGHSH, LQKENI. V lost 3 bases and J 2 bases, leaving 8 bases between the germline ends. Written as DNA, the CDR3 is TGTGCCAGCTCACCCCAGGGCACCTACGAGCAGTACTTC. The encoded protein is CASSPQGTYEQYF.

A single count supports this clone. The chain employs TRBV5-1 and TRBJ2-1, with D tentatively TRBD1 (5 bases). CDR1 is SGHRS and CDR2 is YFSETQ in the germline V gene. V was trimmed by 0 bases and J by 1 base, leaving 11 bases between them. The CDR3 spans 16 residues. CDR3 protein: CASSLGDRGSYNEQFF. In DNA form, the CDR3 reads TGCGCCAGCAGCTTGGGAGACAGAGGATCCTACAATGAGCAGTTCTTC.

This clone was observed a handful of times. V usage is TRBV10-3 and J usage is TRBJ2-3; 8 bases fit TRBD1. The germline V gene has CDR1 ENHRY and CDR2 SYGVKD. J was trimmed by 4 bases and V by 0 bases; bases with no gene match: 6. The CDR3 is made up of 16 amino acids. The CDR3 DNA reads TGTGCCATCAGTGAGTCAACAGGGGGTGGGGCAGATACGCAGTATTTT. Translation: CAISESTGGGADTQYF.

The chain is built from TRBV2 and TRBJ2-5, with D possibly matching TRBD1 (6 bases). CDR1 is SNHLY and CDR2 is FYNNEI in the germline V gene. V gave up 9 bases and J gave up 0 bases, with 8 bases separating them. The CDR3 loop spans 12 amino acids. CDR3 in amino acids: CASWDNQETQYF. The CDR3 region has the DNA TGTGCCAGTTGGGACAACCAAGAGACCCAGTACTTC.

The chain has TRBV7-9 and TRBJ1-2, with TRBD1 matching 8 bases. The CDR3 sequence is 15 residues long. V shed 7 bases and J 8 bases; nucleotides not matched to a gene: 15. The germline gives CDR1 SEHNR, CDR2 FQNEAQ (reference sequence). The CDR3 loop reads CASTRLIGQGWGYTF. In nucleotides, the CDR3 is TGTGCCAGCACCCGTCTTATAGGACAGGGCTGGGGCTACACCTTC.

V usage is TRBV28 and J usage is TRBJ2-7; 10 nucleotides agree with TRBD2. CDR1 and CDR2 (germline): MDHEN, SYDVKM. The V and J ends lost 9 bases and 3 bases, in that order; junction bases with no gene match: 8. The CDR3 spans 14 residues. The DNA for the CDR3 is TGTGCCAGTTGGTCCACTAGCGGGAACTACGAGCAGTACTTC. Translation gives CASWSTSGNYEQYF. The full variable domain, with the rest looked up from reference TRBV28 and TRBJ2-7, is DVKVTQSSRYLVKRTGEKVFLECVQDMDHENMFWYRQDPGLGLRLIYFSYDVKMKEKGDIPEGYSVSREKKERFSLILESASTNQTSMYLCASWSTSGNYEQYFGPGTRLTVT.

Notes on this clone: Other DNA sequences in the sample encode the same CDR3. The CDR3 here is CASSLTGGNEQFF. The CDR3 DNA reads TGTGCCAGCAGCTTGACCGGAGGGAATGAGCAGTTCTTC. V and J are TRBV5-6 and TRBJ2-1, with D possibly matching TRBD2 (6 bases). Between the trimmed V and J ends, which lost 1 base and 7 bases, there was a span of 9 bases. The CDR3 runs 13 residues. Germline V gene sequence: CDR1 SGHDT, CDR2 YYEEEE.

The CDR3 DNA follows: TGCGCCAGCAGCCAAAACCGGGACAGGGGGAACACTGAAGCTTTCTTT. This gives the protein CASSQNRDRGNTEAFF. The genes are TRBV4-1 and TRBJ1-1, with 10 positions matching TRBD1. Trimming cost V 2 bases and J 1 base; bases outside gene matches: 4. CDR3 size: 16 residues. CDR1 is MGHRA, CDR2 YSYEKL, per germline.

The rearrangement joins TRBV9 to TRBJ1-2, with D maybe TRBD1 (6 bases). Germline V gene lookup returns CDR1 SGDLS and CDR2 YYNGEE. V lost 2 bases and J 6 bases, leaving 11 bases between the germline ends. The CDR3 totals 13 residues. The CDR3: CASSVGRGNGYTF. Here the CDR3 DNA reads TGTGCCAGCAGCGTGGGCAGGGGCAATGGCTACACCTTC.

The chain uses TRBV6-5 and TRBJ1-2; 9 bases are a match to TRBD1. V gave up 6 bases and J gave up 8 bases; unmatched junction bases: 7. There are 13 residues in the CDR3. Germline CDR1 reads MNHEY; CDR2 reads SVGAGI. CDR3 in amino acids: CASSKGQGDGYTF. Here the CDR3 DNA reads TGTGCCAGCAGCAAGGGACAGGGAGACGGCTACACCTTC.

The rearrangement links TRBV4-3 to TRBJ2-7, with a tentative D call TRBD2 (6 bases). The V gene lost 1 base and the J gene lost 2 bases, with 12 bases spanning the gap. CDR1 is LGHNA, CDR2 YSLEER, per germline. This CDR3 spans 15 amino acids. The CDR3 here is CASSQVEGITYEQYF. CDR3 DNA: TGCGCCAGCAGCCAAGTGGAGGGGATCACCTACGAGCAGTACTTC.